This T cell receptor (beta chain) was sequenced during a study of blood T cell repertoires in COVID-19. Study-wide context: Sites across the United States, Italy and Spain contributed samples from acute and convalescent COVID-19. Sources were T cells, B-cell-depleted T cells, or PBMCs; the material itself was cDNA or gDNA.

Study processing details: Using reference gene primer amplification, nucleated cell counts were estimated. Produced via immunoSEQ multiplex PCR; TCRdb's table is partial and in-frame only. V and J calls and clone size are given by that table; D and trimming were obtained from the DNA. The table has some 200,000 clones, 84% seen once. With respect to this clone: Other DNA sequences in this specimen translate into the identical CDR3.

CDR3 length: 14 residues. Trimming at V came to 4 bases and at J to 0 bases, leaving 1 base not matched to a gene. CDR1 and CDR2 from the germline V gene are SGDLS and YYNGEE. This chain connects TRBV9 to TRBJ2-1, with 7 bases lining up with TRBD1. The sequence came from a man aged 50-59 years with active or convalescent COVID-19. Sequencing was done on a sample of peripheral blood. Written as DNA, the CDR3 is TGTGCCAGCAGCCCAGGGGGCTCCTACAATGAGCAGTTCTTC. Translated: CASSPGGSYNEQFF.